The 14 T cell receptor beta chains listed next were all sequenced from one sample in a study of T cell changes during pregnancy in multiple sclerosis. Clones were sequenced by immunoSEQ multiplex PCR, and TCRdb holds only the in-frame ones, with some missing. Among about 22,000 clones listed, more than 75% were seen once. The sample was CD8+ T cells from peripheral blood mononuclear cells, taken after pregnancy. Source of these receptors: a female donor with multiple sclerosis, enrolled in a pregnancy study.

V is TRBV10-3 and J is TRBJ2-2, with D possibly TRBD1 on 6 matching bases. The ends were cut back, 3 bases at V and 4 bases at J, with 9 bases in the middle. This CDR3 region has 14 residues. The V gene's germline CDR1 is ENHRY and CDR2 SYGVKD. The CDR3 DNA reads TGTGCCATCAGTGACGGGACACCCACCGGGGAGCTGTTTTTT. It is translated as CAISDGTPTGELFF.

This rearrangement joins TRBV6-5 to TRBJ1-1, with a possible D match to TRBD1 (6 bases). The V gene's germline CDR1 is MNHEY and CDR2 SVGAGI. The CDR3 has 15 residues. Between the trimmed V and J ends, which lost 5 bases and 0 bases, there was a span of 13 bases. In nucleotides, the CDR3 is TGTGCCAGCAGTCCTTCGACAGGTCTGAACACTGAAGCTTTCTTT. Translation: CASSPSTGLNTEAFF.

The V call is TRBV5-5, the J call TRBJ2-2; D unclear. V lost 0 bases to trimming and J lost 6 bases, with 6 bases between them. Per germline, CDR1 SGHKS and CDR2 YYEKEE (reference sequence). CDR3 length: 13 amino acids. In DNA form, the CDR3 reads TGTGCCAGCAGCTTGGGGCGGCCCGGGGAGCTGTTTTTT. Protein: CASSLGRPGELFF.

CDR3 sequence: CASSESDREWTQYF. The CDR3 bases are TGTGCCAGCAGTGAATCTGACAGGGAATGGACCCAGTACTTC. The chain is built from TRBV2 and TRBJ2-5, with 7 positions matching TRBD1. Germline loops: CDR1 SNHLY, CDR2 FYNNEI. CDR3 size: 14 residues. The V and J ends lost 2 bases and 7 bases, in that order; junction bases with no gene match: 7.

The CDR3 reads CASSPHSSGDEQYF. CDR3 bases: TGTGCCAGCAGCCCTCACTCCTCGGGAGACGAGCAGTACTTC. V usage is TRBV9 and J usage is TRBJ2-7; tentative D call: TRBD2 (6 bases). V was pared by 4 bases and J by 5 bases, with 16 bases between. The CDR3 contains 14 residues. Germline V gene lookup returns CDR1 SGDLS and CDR2 YYNGEE. Based on the CDR3 plus reference TRBV9 and TRBJ2-7, the full variable domain is DSGVTQTPKHLITATGQRVTLRCSPRSGDLSVYWYQQSLDQGLQFLIQYYNGEERAKGNILERFSAQQFPDLHSELNLSSLELGDSALYFCASSPHSSGDEQYFGPGTRLTVT.

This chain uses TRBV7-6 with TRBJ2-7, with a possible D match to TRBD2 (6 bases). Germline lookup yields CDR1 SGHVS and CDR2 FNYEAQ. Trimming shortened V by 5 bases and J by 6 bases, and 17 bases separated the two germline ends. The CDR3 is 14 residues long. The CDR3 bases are TGTGCCAGCAGCCTGGGGGTGGGGGGTGGCGAGCAGTACTTC. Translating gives CASSLGVGGGEQYF.

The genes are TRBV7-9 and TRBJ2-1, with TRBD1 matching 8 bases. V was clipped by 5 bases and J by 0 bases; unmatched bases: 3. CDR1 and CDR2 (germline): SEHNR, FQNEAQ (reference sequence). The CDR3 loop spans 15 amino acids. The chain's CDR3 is CASSRDRSSYNEQFF. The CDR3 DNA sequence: TGTGCCAGCAGCCGGGACAGGAGCTCCTACAATGAGCAGTTCTTC.

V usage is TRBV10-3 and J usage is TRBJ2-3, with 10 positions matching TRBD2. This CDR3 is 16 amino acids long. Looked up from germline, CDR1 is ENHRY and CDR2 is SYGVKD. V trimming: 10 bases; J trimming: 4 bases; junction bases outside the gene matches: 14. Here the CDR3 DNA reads TGTGCCACTGGGATCCTAGCGGGAGAGTGGGCAGATACGCAGTATTTT. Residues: CATGILAGEWADTQYF.

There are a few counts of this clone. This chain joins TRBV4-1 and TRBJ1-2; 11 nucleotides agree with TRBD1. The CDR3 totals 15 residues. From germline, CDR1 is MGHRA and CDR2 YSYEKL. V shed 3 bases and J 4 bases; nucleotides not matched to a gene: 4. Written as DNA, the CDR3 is TGCGCCAGCAGCCAGGGACAGGGGGTTATCTATGGCTACACCTTC. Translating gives CASSQGQGVIYGYTF.

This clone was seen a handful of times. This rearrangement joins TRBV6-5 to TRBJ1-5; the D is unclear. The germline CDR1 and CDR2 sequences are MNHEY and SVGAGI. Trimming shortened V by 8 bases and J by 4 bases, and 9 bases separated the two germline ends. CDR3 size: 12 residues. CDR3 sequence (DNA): TGTGCCAGCGGTCCGGGGAATCAGCCCCAGCATTTT. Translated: CASGPGNQPQHF.

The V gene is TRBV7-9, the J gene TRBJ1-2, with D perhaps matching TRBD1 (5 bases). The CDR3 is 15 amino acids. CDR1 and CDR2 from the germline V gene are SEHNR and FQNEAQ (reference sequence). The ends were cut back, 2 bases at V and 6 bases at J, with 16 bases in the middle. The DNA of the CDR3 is TGTGCCAGCAGCTTAACCGAGGGGAGGAGGAATGGCTACACCTTC. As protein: CASSLTEGRRNGYTF.

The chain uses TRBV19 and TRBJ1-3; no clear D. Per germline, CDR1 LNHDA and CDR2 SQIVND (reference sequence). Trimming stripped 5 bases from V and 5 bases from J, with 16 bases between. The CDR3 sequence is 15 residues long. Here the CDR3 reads CASSPDREGRNTIYF. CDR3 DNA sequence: TGTGCCAGTAGTCCCGACCGGGAAGGGAGAAACACCATATATTTT. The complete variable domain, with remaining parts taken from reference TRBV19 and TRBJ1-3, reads DGGITQSPKYLFRKEGQNVTLSCEQNLNHDAMYWYRQDPGQGLRLIYYSQIVNDFQKGDIAEGYSVSREKKESFPLTVTSAQKNPTAFYLCASSPDREGRNTIYFGEGSWLTVV.

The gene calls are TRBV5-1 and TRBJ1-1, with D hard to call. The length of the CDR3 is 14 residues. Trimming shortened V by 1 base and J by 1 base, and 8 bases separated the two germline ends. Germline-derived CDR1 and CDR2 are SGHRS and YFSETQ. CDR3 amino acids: CASSLNAANTEAFF. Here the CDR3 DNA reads TGCGCCAGCAGCTTGAACGCGGCGAACACTGAAGCTTTCTTT.

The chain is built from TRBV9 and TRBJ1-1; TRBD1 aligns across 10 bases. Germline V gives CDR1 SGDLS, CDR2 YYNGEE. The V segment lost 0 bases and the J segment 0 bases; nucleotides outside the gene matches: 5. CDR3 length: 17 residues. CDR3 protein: CASSVGTGGLMNTEAFF. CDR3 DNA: TGTGCCAGCAGCGTAGGGACAGGGGGATTGATGAACACTGAAGCTTTCTTT.